This T cell receptor (beta chain) was recorded in a study of cytomegalovirus exposure and HLA in healthy donors. CDR1 and CDR2 from the germline V gene are LNHDA and SQIVND (reference sequence). Between the trimmed V and J ends, which lost 5 bases and 6 bases, there was a span of 19 bases. The CDR3 has 16 residues. Use of 60 Vbeta and 13 Jbeta primers characterized the PCR. Repertoires were generated with immunoSEQ multiplex PCR, while TCRdb's copy carries only in-frame clones and drops some. The table includes some 180,000 clones, around 73% detected once. The sample consisted of PBMCs. This rearrangement joins TRBV19 to TRBJ2-2; D possibly corresponds to TRBD2 (5 bases). This TCR derives from a woman aged 18-29 years in good health and CMV-seropositive. CDR3 bases: TGTGCCAGTAGTCCCGGACTTTCTGAGGTTTCCGGGGAGCTGTTTTTT. It codes for CASSPGLSEVSGELFF.